A single sample gave rise to the 21 T cell receptor beta chains below, sequenced in a study of blood T cell repertoires in COVID-19. Only in-frame clones appear in the TCRdb table, and some are missing; sequencing was by immunoSEQ multiplex PCR. The sample has over 65,000 clones; about 92% are singletons. What was sequenced was peripheral blood. The receptors here all came from a human donor in a cohort sampled during active COVID-19.

The chain employs TRBV7-9 and TRBJ2-5; possibly TRBD2 for D (6 bases). Trimming left V 2 bases short and J 1 base short, with 11 bases between. Germline CDR1 reads SEHNR; CDR2 reads FQNEAQ (reference sequence). This CDR3 comprises 15 residues. CDR3 protein: CASSLFGEVQETQYF. The CDR3 DNA follows: TGTGCCAGCAGCTTATTCGGGGAGGTCCAAGAGACCCAGTACTTC.

In DNA form, the CDR3 reads TGTGCCTGGAGTAGGGCGGGGCGGGCTTTCTTT. Residues: CAWSRAGRAFF. The chain combines TRBV30 with TRBJ1-1; a weak D match, TRBD1 (5 bases). Between the trimmed V and J ends, which lost 2 bases and 11 bases, there was a span of 12 bases. CDR1 GTSNPN and CDR2 SVGIG come from the germline V gene (reference sequence). The CDR3 totals 11 residues.

The V and J genes are TRBV13 and TRBJ2-3, with D unresolved. The CDR3 is made up of 13 amino acids. V gave up 5 bases and J gave up 4 bases, with 10 bases separating them. In germline, CDR1 is PRHDT, CDR2 FYEKMQ (reference sequence). CDR3 nucleotides: TGTGCCAGCAGCGGCAGTAATCCAGATACGCAGTATTTT. Translation gives CASSGSNPDTQYF. Full variable domain (outside the CDR3, taken from reference TRBV13 and TRBJ2-3): AAGVIQSPRHLIKEKRETATLKCYPIPRHDTVYWYQQGPGQDPQFLISFYEKMQSDKGSIPDRFSAQQFSDYHSELNMSSLELGDSALYFCASSGSNPDTQYFGPGTRLTVL.

J is TRBJ1-1 and V is TRBV19, with D possibly matching TRBD1 (5 bases). The CDR3 length is 13 residues. Germline CDR1 LNHDA, CDR2 SQIVND (reference sequence). With 3 bases removed from V and 3 bases from J, the gap between germline ends came to 8 bases. CDR3 in DNA: TGTGCCAGTAGTATGTCGGGGGACACTGAAGCTTTCTTT. Residues: CASSMSGDTEAFF.

The J gene is TRBJ2-1, the V gene TRBV28; D is uncertain. Looked up from germline, CDR1 is MDHEN and CDR2 is SYDVKM. The ends were cut back, 0 bases at V and 8 bases at J, with 5 bases in the middle. The CDR3 contains 12 residues. The CDR3 DNA reads as TGTGCCAGCAGTTTATGGGCATATGAGCAGTTCTTC. It encodes CASSLWAYEQFF. The whole variable domain, remainder taken from reference TRBV28 and TRBJ2-1, is DVKVTQSSRYLVKRTGEKVFLECVQDMDHENMFWYRQDPGLGLRLIYFSYDVKMKEKGDIPEGYSVSREKKERFSLILESASTNQTSMYLCASSLWAYEQFFGPGTRLTVL.

The rearrangement links TRBV7-8 to TRBJ2-7; D is perhaps TRBD1 (5 bases). The length of the CDR3 is 15 residues. Germline CDR1 is SGHVS and CDR2 is FQNEAQ. V lost 3 bases and J lost 2, with 14 bases in between. Here the CDR3 DNA reads TGTGCCAGCAGCTTGCTCTCCGAACAGGCCTACGAGCAGTACTTC. This translates into CASSLLSEQAYEQYF.

The rearrangement links TRBV30 to TRBJ1-5; the D gene is possibly TRBD1 (6 bases). Germline CDR1 GTSNPN, CDR2 SVGIG (reference sequence). V was clipped by 0 bases and J by 6 bases, with 15 bases between them. CDR3 size: 15 residues. The CDR3 loop reads CAWSVRGGVFQPQHF. The CDR3 region has the DNA TGTGCCTGGAGTGTACGAGGGGGTGTGTTTCAGCCCCAGCATTTT.

The V gene is TRBV7-2, the J gene TRBJ2-1, with a weak D call TRBD2 (7 bases). Trimming stripped 6 bases from V and 9 bases from J, with 21 bases between. Germline CDR1 is SGHTA and CDR2 is FQGNSA. The CDR3 has 15 residues. The DNA for the CDR3 is TGTGCCAGCAGAAAGGGGGGGATGGGCGCCGCTGAGCAGTTCTTC. It is translated as CASRKGGMGAAEQFF.

The chain couples TRBV2 to TRBJ2-5; no clear D gene. This CDR3 has 14 residues. Germline-derived CDR1 and CDR2 are SNHLY and FYNNEI. With 2 bases removed from V and 0 bases from J, the gap between germline ends came to 7 bases. The CDR3 DNA reads as TGTGCCAGCAGTGAATTGAGGTACCAAGAGACCCAGTACTTC. The encoded protein is CASSELRYQETQYF.

This chain uses TRBV11-1 with TRBJ2-5; D is ambiguous. V lost 5 bases and J lost 2, with 18 bases in between. Germline V gives CDR1 SGHAT, CDR2 FQDESV (reference sequence). CDR3 length equals 16 residues. The chain's CDR3 is CASSPSSRFDQETQYF. CDR3 DNA sequence: TGTGCCAGCAGCCCATCCTCGCGGTTTGATCAAGAGACCCAGTACTTC.

V is TRBV6-6 and J is TRBJ2-4; 8 nucleotides align to TRBD2. V lost 6 bases to trimming and J lost 1 base; unmatched junction nucleotides: 5. The CDR3 is 15 residues long. Looked up from germline, CDR1 is MNHNY and CDR2 is SVGAGI (reference sequence). The CDR3 nucleotides read TGTGCCAGCAGCCAGAGCGGGAGCGCCAAAAACATTCAGTACTTC. Protein sequence: CASSQSGSAKNIQYF.

The CDR3 nucleotides read TGTGCAAGTCGCTTACGGACTAGCGGGAGGGCTGTCACCGGGGAGCTGTTTTTT. The encoded protein is CASRLRTSGRAVTGELFF. This chain joins TRBV12-2 and TRBJ2-2; TRBD2 is the table's D call, not checked against the DNA. TRBV12-2 is an annotated pseudogene. This CDR3 spans 18 amino acids.

V usage is TRBV19 and J usage is TRBJ2-2, with 9 bases aligning to TRBD2. Per the germline V gene, CDR1 is LNHDA and CDR2 is SQIVND (reference sequence). The CDR3 consists of 17 residues. Trimming took 2 bases from V and 1 from J; bases not matched to a gene: 5. CDR3 sequence (DNA): TGTGCCAGTAGTATACCTTCTAGCGGGGTGAACACCGGGGAGCTGTTTTTT. Residues: CASSIPSSGVNTGELFF.

This clone was seen once. The gene calls are TRBV10-3 and TRBJ1-1; possibly TRBD1 for D (5 bases). V was trimmed by 5 bases and J by 5 bases, leaving 9 bases between them. Germline CDR1 is ENHRY and CDR2 is SYGVKD. The CDR3 length is 12 residues. The CDR3 reads CAISPGGTEAFF. The CDR3 nucleotides are TGTGCCATCAGTCCGGGGGGGACTGAAGCTTTCTTT.

This rearrangement joins TRBV2 to TRBJ1-2, with 12 positions matching TRBD1. J gave up 8 bases and V 8 bases, and 9 bases lay outside the gene matches. CDR1 and CDR2 (germline): SNHLY, FYNNEI. The CDR3 covers 14 residues. The CDR3 loop reads CASGDRGQEGGYTF. The CDR3 coding sequence is TGTGCCAGCGGGGACAGGGGGCAGGAAGGAGGCTACACCTTC.

CDR3 sequence (DNA): TGTGCCACCAGCAGAGATTTGGCTGAAAACATTCAGTACTTC. Translating gives CATSRDLAENIQYF. The chain recombines TRBV15 with TRBJ2-4; D call uncertain. The CDR3 is 14 amino acids. Germline values: CDR1 LNHNV, CDR2 YYDKDF (reference sequence). Trimming left V 0 bases short and J 5 bases short, with 8 bases between.

J is TRBJ2-7 and V is TRBV20-1; 7 bases agree with TRBD2. The V gene's germline CDR1 is DFQATT and CDR2 SNEGSKA (reference sequence). The J segment lost 3 bases and the V segment lost 6 bases, leaving 2 bases of the junction unmatched. The CDR3 contains 11 residues. The CDR3 is CSASSGYEQYF. DNA of the CDR3: TGCAGTGCCTCTAGCGGCTACGAGCAGTACTTC.

The chain recombines TRBV7-9 with TRBJ2-5; TRBD2 aligns across 7 bases. The CDR3 is 17 amino acids. Germline V gene data show CDR1 as SEHNR and CDR2 as FQNEAQ (reference sequence). V dropped 5 bases and J dropped 5; count of bases not matched to a gene: 17. The CDR3: CASSPRRGGAEAETQYF. The CDR3 region has the DNA TGTGCCAGCAGCCCCCGGCGGGGAGGGGCCGAGGCGGAGACCCAGTACTTC.

The chain links TRBV4-3 to TRBJ2-3; TRBD2 aligns across 7 bases. The germline CDR1 and CDR2 sequences are LGHNA and YSLEER. J lost 2 bases, V lost 4 bases, and 9 bases had no gene match. The CDR3 is made up of 16 amino acids. This CDR3 is CASSLLRAGSTDTQYF. CDR3 DNA sequence: TGCGCCAGCAGCCTCCTCAGAGCGGGGTCCACAGATACGCAGTATTTT.

This clone has only a few counts. V is TRBV29-1 and J is TRBJ1-5, with D possibly TRBD1 on 5 matching bases. Germline-derived CDR1 and CDR2 are SQVTM and ANQGSEA. The CDR3 has 14 amino acids. Trimming left V 6 bases short and J 3 bases short, with 15 bases between. The chain's CDR3 is CSVGGTDPNQPQHF. The CDR3 DNA reads TGCAGCGTCGGAGGGACGGACCCCAATCAGCCCCAGCATTTT.

Here the CDR3 DNA reads TGTGCCAGCAGCCCAGGGACAGGGGCCTACAATGAGCAGTTCTTC. It codes for CASSPGTGAYNEQFF. The rearrangement uses TRBV6-4 and TRBJ2-1, with 10 nucleotides matching TRBD1. Trimming removed 6 bases from V and 2 bases from J; junction bases left unmatched: 4. This CDR3 is 15 amino acids long. Germline loops: CDR1 MRHNA, CDR2 SNTAGT.